Each of the 4 T cell receptor beta chains below was sequenced from the same sample in a study of T-cell reconstitution after alpha-beta-depleted transplantation in children. The authors prepared the TCRbeta library with unique molecular identifiers. TCRdb redid the calling of the PCR reads with MiXCR, one entry per CDR3 protein. The sample has tens of thousands of distinct CDR3 sequences; 4% to 5% are singletons. The sequencing here drew on PBMCs, mostly from graft donor cells, taken 180 days after TCRalphabeta/CD19-depleted stem cell transplant. These receptors were collected from a boy in the first two years of life who had a stem cell transplant for acute myeloid leukemia, so the T cells may come from the graft donor.

This clonotype was counted between two and nine times. The chain joins TRBV7-6 to TRBJ2-5, with a weak D call TRBD1 (5 bases). The V end lost 4 bases, the J end lost 2 bases, and 14 bases lay between the germline ends. The CDR3 sequence is 15 residues long. The germline gives CDR1 SGHVS, CDR2 FNYEAQ. The CDR3 bases are TGTGCCAGCAGCTCCCAGGGCAGCTATCAAGAGACCCAGTACTTC. Translation: CASSSQGSYQETQYF. Looking up the rest from reference TRBV7-6 and TRBJ2-5 gives the full variable domain: GAGVSQSPRYKVTKRGQDVALRCDPISGHVSLYWYRQALGQGPEFLTYFNYEAQQDKSGLPNDRFSAERPEGSISTLTIQRTEQRDSAMYRCASSSQGSYQETQYFGPGTRLLVL.

This clonotype was detected many times. The J gene is TRBJ2-7, the V gene TRBV20-1; D uncertain. The CDR3 extends over 14 amino acids. The V end lost 0 bases, the J end lost 1 base, and 10 bases lay between the germline ends. In germline, CDR1 is DFQATT, CDR2 SNEGSKA (reference sequence). The CDR3 sequence is CSARDLTASYEQYF. The CDR3, as DNA: TGCAGTGCTAGAGATTTAACCGCTTCCTACGAGCAGTACTTC.

The table lists this clonotype with many counts. The gene calls are TRBV18 and TRBJ2-2; D is perhaps TRBD1 (5 bases). The V gene's germline CDR1 is KGHSH and CDR2 LQKENI. The CDR3 contains 14 residues. V was clipped by 3 bases and J by 3 bases, with 8 bases between them. The CDR3 loop reads CASSPTGDTGELFF. CDR3 bases: TGTGCCAGCTCACCCACAGGAGACACCGGGGAGCTGTTTTTT.

In this sample, this clonotype turned up many times. This chain joins TRBV3-1 and TRBJ1-1; 9 nucleotides agree with TRBD1. The CDR3 covers 16 residues. The V gene end was trimmed by 0 bases and the J gene end by 4 bases; junction bases not matched to a gene: 6. Per germline, CDR1 LGHDT and CDR2 YNNKEL (reference sequence). In DNA form, the CDR3 reads TGTGCCAGCAGCCAAGATGGGGGACAGGGTGTCACTGAAGCTTTCTTT. It specifies CASSQDGGQGVTEAFF.